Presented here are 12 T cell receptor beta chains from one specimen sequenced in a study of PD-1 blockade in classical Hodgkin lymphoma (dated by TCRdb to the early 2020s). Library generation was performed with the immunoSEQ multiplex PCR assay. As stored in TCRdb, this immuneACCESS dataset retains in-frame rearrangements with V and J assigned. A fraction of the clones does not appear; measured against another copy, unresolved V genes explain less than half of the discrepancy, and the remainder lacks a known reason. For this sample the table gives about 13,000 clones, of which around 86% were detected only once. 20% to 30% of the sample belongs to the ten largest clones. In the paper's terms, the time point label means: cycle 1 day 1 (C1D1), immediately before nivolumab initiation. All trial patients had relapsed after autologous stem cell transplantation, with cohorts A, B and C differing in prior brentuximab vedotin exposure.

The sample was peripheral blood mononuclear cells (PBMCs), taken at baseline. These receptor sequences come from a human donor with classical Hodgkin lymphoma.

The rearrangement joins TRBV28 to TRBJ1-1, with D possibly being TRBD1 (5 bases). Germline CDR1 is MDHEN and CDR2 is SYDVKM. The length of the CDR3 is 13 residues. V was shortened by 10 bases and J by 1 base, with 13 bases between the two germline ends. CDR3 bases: TGTGCCACCCGGGACTTTCCGAACACTGAAGCTTTCTTT. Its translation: CATRDFPNTEAFF.

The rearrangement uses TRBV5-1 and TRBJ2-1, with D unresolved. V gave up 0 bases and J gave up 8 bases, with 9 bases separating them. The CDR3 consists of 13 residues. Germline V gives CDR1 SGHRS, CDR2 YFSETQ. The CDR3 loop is CASSLGFGDEQFF. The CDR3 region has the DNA TGCGCCAGCAGCTTGGGTTTCGGCGATGAGCAGTTCTTC.

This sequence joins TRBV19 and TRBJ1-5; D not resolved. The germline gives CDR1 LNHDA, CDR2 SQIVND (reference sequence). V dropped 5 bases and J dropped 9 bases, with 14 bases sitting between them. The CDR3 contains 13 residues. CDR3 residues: CASSPQPRWPQHF. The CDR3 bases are TGTGCCAGTAGTCCTCAGCCTCGGTGGCCCCAGCATTTT.

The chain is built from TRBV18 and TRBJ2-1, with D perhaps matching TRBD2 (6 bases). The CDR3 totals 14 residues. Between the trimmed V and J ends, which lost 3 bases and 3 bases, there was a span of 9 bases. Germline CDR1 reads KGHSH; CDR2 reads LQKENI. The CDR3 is CASSPGTGYNEQFF. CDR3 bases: TGTGCCAGCTCACCTGGGACTGGCTACAATGAGCAGTTCTTC.

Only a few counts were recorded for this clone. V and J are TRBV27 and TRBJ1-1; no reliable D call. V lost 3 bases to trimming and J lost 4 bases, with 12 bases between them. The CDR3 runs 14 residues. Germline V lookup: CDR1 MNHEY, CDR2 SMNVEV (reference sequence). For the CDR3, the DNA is TGTGCCAGCAGTTTTTCCATTGCGGGCACTGAAGCTTTCTTT. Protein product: CASSFSIAGTEAFF.

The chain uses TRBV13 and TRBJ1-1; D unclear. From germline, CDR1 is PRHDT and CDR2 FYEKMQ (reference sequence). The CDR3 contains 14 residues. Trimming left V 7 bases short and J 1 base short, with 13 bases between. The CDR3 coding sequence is TGTGCCAGCAACCTCACGGGTGCGAACACTGAAGCTTTCTTT. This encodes CASNLTGANTEAFF. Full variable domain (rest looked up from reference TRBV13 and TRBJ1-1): AAGVIQSPRHLIKEKRETATLKCYPIPRHDTVYWYQQGPGQDPQFLISFYEKMQSDKGSIPDRFSAQQFSDYHSELNMSSLELGDSALYFCASNLTGANTEAFFGQGTRLTVV.

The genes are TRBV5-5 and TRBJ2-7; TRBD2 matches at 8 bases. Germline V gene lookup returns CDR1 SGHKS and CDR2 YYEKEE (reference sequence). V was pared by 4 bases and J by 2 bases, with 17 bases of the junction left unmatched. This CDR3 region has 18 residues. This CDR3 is CASSLSTGILGLAYEQYF. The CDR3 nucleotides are TGTGCCAGCAGCCTCTCGACAGGTATATTGGGACTAGCCTACGAGCAGTACTTC.

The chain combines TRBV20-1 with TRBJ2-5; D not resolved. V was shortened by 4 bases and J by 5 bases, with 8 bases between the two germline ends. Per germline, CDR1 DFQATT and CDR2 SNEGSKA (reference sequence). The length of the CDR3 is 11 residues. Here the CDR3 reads CSATLGETQYF. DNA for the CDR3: TGCAGTGCTACCTTGGGGGAGACCCAGTACTTC.

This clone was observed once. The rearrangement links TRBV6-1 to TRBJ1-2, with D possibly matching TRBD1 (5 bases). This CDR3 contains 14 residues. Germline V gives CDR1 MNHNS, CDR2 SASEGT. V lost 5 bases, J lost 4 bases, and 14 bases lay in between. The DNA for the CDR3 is TGTGCCAGCAGTCTGACAGTAAAGTTCTATGGCTACACCTTC. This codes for CASSLTVKFYGYTF.

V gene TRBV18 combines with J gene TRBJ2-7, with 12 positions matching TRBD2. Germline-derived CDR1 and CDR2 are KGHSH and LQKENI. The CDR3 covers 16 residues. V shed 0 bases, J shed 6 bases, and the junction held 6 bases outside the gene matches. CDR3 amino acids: CASSPPRLAGEGEQYF. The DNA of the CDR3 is TGTGCCAGCTCACCACCGAGACTAGCGGGAGAGGGCGAGCAGTACTTC.

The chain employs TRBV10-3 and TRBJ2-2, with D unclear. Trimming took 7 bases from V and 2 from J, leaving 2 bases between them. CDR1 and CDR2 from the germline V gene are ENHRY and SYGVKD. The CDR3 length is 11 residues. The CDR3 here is CAITNTGELFF. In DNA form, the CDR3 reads TGTGCCATCACTAACACCGGGGAGCTGTTTTTT.

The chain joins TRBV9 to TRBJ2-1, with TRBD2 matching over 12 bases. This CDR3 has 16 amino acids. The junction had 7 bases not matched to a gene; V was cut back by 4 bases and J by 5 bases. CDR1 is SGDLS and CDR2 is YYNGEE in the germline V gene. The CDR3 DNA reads TGTGCCAGCAGCCTTCGGACTAGCGGGGTAAACAATGAGCAGTTCTTC. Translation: CASSLRTSGVNNEQFF.